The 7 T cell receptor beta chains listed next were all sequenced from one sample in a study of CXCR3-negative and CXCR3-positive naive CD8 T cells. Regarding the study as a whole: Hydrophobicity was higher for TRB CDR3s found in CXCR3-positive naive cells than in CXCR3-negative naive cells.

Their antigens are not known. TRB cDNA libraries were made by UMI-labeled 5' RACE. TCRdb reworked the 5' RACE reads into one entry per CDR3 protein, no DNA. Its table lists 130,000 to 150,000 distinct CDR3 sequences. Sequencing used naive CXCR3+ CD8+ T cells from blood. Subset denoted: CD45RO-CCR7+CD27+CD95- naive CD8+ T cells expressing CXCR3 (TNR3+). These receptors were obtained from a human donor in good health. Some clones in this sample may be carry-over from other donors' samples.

The CDR3 reads CASSIVSTSDEQYF. The chain carries TRBV19 and TRBJ2-7; TCRdb selects TRBD2, and the lack of DNA leaves this call unchecked. From germline, CDR1 is LNHDA and CDR2 SQIVND (reference sequence). The CDR3 consists of 14 residues.

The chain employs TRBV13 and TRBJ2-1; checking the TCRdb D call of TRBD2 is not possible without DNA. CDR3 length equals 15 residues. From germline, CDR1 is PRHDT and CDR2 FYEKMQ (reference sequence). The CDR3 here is CASSLVKGERNEQFF. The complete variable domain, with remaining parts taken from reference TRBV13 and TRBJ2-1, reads AAGVIQSPRHLIKEKRETATLKCYPIPRHDTVYWYQQGPGQDPQFLISFYEKMQSDKGSIPDRFSAQQFSDYHSELNMSSLELGDSALYFCASSLVKGERNEQFFGPGTRLTVL.

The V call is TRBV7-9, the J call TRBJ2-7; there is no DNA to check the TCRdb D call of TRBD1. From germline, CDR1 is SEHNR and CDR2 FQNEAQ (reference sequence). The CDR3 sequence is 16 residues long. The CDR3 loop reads CASTSPPGHLLYEQYF. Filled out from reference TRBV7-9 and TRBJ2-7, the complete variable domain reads DTGVSQNPRHKITKRGQNVTFRCDPISEHNRLYWYRQTLGQGPEFLTYFQNEAQLEKSRLLSDRFSAERPKGSFSTLEIQRTEQGDSAMYLCASTSPPGHLLYEQYFGPGTRLTVT.

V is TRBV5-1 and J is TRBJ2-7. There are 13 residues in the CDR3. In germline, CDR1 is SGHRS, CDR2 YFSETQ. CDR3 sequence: CASSVDATYEQYF.

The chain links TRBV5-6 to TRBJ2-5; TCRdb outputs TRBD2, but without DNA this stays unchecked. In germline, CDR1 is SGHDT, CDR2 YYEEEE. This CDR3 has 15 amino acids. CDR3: CASSTGGGLEETQYF.

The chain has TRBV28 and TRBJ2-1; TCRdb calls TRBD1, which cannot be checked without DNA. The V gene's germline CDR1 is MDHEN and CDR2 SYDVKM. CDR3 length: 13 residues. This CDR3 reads CAGQGLSYNEQFF.

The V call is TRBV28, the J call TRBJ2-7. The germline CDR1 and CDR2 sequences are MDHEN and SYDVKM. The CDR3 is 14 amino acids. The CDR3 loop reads CASSFAGESYEQYF. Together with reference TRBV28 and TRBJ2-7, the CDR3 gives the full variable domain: DVKVTQSSRYLVKRTGEKVFLECVQDMDHENMFWYRQDPGLGLRLIYFSYDVKMKEKGDIPEGYSVSREKKERFSLILESASTNQTSMYLCASSFAGESYEQYFGPGTRLTVT.